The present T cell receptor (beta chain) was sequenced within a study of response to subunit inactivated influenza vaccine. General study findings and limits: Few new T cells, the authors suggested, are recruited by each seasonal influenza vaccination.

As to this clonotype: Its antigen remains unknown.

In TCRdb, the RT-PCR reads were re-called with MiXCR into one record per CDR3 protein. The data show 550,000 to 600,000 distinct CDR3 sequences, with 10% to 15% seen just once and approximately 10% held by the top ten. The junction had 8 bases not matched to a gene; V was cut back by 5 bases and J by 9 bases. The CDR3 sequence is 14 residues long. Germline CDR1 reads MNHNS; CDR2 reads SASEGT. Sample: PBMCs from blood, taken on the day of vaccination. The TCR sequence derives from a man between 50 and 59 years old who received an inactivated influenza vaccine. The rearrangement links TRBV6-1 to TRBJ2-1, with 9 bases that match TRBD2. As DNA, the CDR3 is TGTGCCAGCAGTCGCGGGGGGGCGGGGGCTGAGCAGTTCTTC. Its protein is CASSRGGAGAEQFF.